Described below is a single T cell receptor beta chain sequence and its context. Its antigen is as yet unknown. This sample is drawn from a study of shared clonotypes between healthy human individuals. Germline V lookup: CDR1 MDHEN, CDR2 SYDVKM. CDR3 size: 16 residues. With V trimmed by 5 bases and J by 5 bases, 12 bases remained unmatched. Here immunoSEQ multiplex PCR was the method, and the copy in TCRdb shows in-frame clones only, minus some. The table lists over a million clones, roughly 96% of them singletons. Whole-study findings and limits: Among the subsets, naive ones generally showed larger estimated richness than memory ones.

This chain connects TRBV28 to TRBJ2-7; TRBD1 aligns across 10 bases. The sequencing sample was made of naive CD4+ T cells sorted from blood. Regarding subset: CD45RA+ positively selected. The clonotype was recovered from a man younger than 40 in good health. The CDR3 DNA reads TGTGCCAGCAGTATACGACAGGGGGCGGGGTTCCACGAGCAGTACTTC. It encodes CASSIRQGAGFHEQYF.